These 14 T cell receptor beta chains were all obtained from the same sample, sequenced in a study of cytomegalovirus exposure and HLA in healthy donors. Profiled with immunoSEQ multiplex PCR; TCRdb holds only in-frame clones, not every one. This table holds 70,000 to 80,000 clones, approximately 93% found once. Material: PBMCs. The receptors were sampled from a woman aged 18-29 years in good health and CMV-seropositive.

CDR3 in amino acids: CASRLSPTSGVTDTQYF. CDR3 sequence (DNA): TGTGCCAGCAGACTTTCCCCGACTAGCGGGGTCACAGATACGCAGTATTTT. The J gene is TRBJ2-3, the V gene TRBV5-4; TRBD2 agrees at 11 bases. Germline V gene sequence: CDR1 SGHNT, CDR2 YYREEE (reference sequence). The CDR3 totals 17 residues. V trimming: 5 bases; J trimming: 2 bases; junction bases outside the gene matches: 10.

The rearrangement uses TRBV4-2 and TRBJ1-6, with D possibly matching TRBD1 (5 bases). This CDR3 comprises 18 residues. Trimming stripped 6 bases from V and 0 bases from J, with 18 bases between. Germline-derived CDR1 and CDR2 are LGHNA and YNFKEQ. This chain's CDR3 is CASSHLYPGGSYNSPLHF. For the CDR3, the DNA is TGTGCCAGCAGTCATCTTTACCCGGGGGGCTCCTATAATTCACCCCTCCACTTT.

The chain carries TRBV28 and TRBJ2-1, with TRBD2 identical over 7 bases. Germline V gene sequence: CDR1 MDHEN, CDR2 SYDVKM. This CDR3 spans 15 amino acids. The V segment lost 5 bases and the J segment 0 bases; nucleotides outside the gene matches: 4. The CDR3 DNA reads as TGTGCCAGCAGTAGAGCGGGAAGCTCCTACAATGAGCAGTTCTTC. Encoded protein: CASSRAGSSYNEQFF.

The chain carries TRBV15 and TRBJ1-3; 10 nucleotides match TRBD1. V was pared by 7 bases and J by 5 bases, with 5 bases of the junction left unmatched. Germline V gene data show CDR1 as LNHNV and CDR2 as YYDKDF (reference sequence). The CDR3 contains 14 residues. The CDR3 loop is CATTRDRGRNTIYF. In nucleotides, the CDR3 is TGTGCCACCACCCGGGACAGGGGTCGAAACACCATATATTTT.

V and J are TRBV29-1 and TRBJ2-3; 9 bases agree with TRBD2. The CDR3 sequence is 14 residues long. CDR1 and CDR2 (germline): SQVTM, ANQGSEA. V was clipped by 4 bases and J by 6 bases; unmatched bases: 8. For the CDR3, the DNA is TGCAGCGTTGCGACTAGCGGACTCCAGGATACGCAGTATTTT. Translation: CSVATSGLQDTQYF.

The chain couples TRBV5-8 to TRBJ2-3; 7 bases map to TRBD2. The length of the CDR3 is 19 residues. Germline V lookup: CDR1 SGHTS, CDR2 YDEGEE. V shed 4 bases and J 7 bases; nucleotides not matched to a gene: 24. DNA of the CDR3: TGTGCCAGCAGCCCCCCTGGCCACGTAGCGGGCCTGGGCTGGAATACGCAGTATTTT. It codes for CASSPPGHVAGLGWNTQYF.

The rearrangement uses TRBV7-9 and TRBJ1-1; D is ambiguous. The CDR3 consists of 16 residues. V was trimmed by 5 bases and J by 0 bases, leaving 16 bases between them. Germline CDR1 is SEHNR and CDR2 is FQNEAQ (reference sequence). CDR3 nucleotides: TGTGCCAGCAGCCCCCAAGGGAGACGCATGAACACTGAAGCTTTCTTT. Its translation is CASSPQGRRMNTEAFF. Together with reference TRBV7-9 and TRBJ1-1, the CDR3 gives the full variable domain: DTGVSQNPRHKITKRGQNVTFRCDPISEHNRLYWYRQTLGQGPEFLTYFQNEAQLEKSRLLSDRFSAERPKGSFSTLEIQRTEQGDSAMYLCASSPQGRRMNTEAFFGQGTRLTVV.

CDR3 DNA: TGTGCCAGCAGCCCCCATGAGGCTTTCGATGAGCAGTTCTTC. Translation gives CASSPHEAFDEQFF. The rearrangement uses TRBV14 and TRBJ2-1; D not certain. The ends were cut back, 4 bases at V and 8 bases at J, with 15 bases in the middle. Germline CDR1 and CDR2: SGHDN and FVKESK. The CDR3 runs 14 residues.

This chain connects TRBV6-1 to TRBJ2-7, with 10 bases lining up with TRBD1. The CDR3 runs to 17 residues. CDR1 is MNHNS, CDR2 SASEGT, per germline. The V gene end was trimmed by 2 bases and the J gene end by 6 bases; junction bases not matched to a gene: 13. CDR3 coding DNA: TGTGCCAGCAGTGAATTTGGAGGGGGGACAGGGGTTGGCGAGCAGTACTTC. The encoded protein is CASSEFGGGTGVGEQYF.

The chain employs TRBV7-6 and TRBJ2-7; 8 bases are a match to TRBD1. Germline trimming cut 4 bases from V and 1 base from J; bases unmatched to any gene: 3. The CDR3 loop spans 14 amino acids. Per the germline V gene, CDR1 is SGHVS and CDR2 is FNYEAQ. CDR3 region: CASSSGTGSYEQYF. The CDR3 DNA reads TGTGCCAGCAGCTCCGGGACAGGATCCTACGAGCAGTACTTC.

The J gene is TRBJ1-5, the V gene TRBV2; D is perhaps TRBD1 (6 bases). The CDR3 runs to 15 residues. The V gene lost 3 bases and the J gene lost 2 bases, with 11 bases spanning the gap. From germline, CDR1 is SNHLY and CDR2 FYNNEI. CDR3: CASSEAGEGNQPQHF. The CDR3 DNA follows: TGTGCCAGCAGTGAGGCAGGGGAAGGCAATCAGCCCCAGCATTTT.

This sequence joins TRBV18 and TRBJ2-2; D perhaps matches TRBD2 (6 bases). The V and J ends lost 0 bases and 4 bases respectively, with 18 bases between them. The CDR3 runs 18 residues. Germline assignment: CDR1 KGHSH and CDR2 LQKENI. CDR3 sequence reads: CASSPPVHSPAGTGELFF. The CDR3 DNA sequence: TGTGCCAGCTCACCACCCGTCCACTCGCCAGCGGGCACCGGGGAGCTGTTTTTT.

The J gene is TRBJ2-5, the V gene TRBV2; D perhaps matches TRBD1 (6 bases). The ends were cut back, 6 bases at V and 2 bases at J, with 7 bases in the middle. This CDR3 is 12 amino acids long. Germline-derived CDR1 and CDR2 are SNHLY and FYNNEI. CDR3 sequence (DNA): TGTGCCAGCAGCAGGGGACAAGAGACCCAGTACTTC. Amino acid sequence: CASSRGQETQYF.

This sequence joins TRBV9 and TRBJ1-1; 9 nucleotides agree with TRBD1. V shed 3 bases and J 2 bases; nucleotides not matched to a gene: 8. CDR3 size: 16 residues. Germline V gives CDR1 SGDLS, CDR2 YYNGEE. The CDR3 DNA is TGTGCCAGCAGCGCCGGACAGGGGTTCCCTAACACTGAAGCTTTCTTT. This translates into CASSAGQGFPNTEAFF.